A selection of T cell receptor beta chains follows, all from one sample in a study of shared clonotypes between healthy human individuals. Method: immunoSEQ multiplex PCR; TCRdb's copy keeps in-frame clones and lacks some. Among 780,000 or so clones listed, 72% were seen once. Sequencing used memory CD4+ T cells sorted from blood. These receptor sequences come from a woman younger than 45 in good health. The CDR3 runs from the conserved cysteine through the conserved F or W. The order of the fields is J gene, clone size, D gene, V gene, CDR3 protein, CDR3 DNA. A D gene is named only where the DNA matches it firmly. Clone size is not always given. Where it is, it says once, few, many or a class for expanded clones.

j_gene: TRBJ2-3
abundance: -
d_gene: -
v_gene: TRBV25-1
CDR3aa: CASSYSNTQYF
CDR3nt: TGTGCCAGCAGCTACAGCAATACGCAGTATTTT

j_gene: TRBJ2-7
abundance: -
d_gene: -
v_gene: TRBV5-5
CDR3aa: CASTLNWNSYEQYF
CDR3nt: TGTGCCAGCACCCTAAACTGGAACTCCTACGAGCAGTACTTC

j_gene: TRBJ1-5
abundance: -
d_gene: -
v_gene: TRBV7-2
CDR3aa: CASSSNNQPQHF
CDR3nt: TGTGCCAGCAGCTCCAACAATCAGCCCCAGCATTTT

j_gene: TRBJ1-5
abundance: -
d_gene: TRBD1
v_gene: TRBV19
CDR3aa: CASGGQGGGQPQHF
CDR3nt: TGTGCCAGTGGCGGACAGGGGGGAGGTCAGCCCCAGCATTTT

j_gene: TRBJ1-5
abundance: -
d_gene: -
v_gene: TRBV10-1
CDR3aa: CASSEGQVNQPQHF
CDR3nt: TGCGCCAGCAGTGAGGGGCAGGTCAATCAGCCCCAGCATTTT

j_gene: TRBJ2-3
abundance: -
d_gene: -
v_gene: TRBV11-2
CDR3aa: CASSPGPLGTDTQYF
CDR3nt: TGTGCCAGCAGCCCCGGTCCCCTGGGCACAGATACGCAGTATTTT

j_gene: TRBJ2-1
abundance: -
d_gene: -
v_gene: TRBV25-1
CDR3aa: CASSQGAGQIYNEQFF
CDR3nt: TGTGCCAGCAGTCAAGGGGCGGGACAGATATACAATGAGCAGTTCTTC

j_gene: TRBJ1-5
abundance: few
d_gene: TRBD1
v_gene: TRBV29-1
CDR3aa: CSVTGTGDQPQHF
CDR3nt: TGCAGCGTTACCGGGACAGGCGATCAGCCCCAGCATTTT

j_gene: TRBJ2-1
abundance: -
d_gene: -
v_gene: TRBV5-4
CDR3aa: CASSLDRGDYNEQFF
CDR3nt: TGTGCCAGCAGCTTGGATAGGGGCGACTACAATGAGCAGTTCTTC

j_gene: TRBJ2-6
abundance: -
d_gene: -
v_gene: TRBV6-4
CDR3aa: CASSDEAGANVLTF
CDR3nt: TGTGCCAGCAGTGACGAAGCTGGGGCCAACGTCCTGACTTTC

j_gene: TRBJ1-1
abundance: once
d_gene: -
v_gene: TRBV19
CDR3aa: CASSTGAGREAFF
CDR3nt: TGTGCCAGTAGTACAGGGGCAGGCCGAGAAGCTTTCTTT

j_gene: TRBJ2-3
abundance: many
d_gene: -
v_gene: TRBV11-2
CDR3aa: CASSLAAFSDSRDTQYF
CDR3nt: TGTGCCAGCAGCTTAGCGGCGTTCTCGGACAGCCGTGATACGCAGTATTTT

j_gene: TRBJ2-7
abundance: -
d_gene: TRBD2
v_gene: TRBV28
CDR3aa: CASSLSRRLAGVGSYEQYF
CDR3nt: TGTGCCAGCAGTTTAAGTAGGAGACTAGCGGGAGTAGGGTCCTACGAGCAGTACTTC

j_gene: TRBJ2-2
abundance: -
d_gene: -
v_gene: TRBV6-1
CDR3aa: CASKAGWAGELFF
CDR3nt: TGTGCCAGCAAGGCGGGGTGGGCCGGGGAGCTGTTTTTT

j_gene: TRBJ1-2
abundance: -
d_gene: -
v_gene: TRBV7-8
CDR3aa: CASSKGRAIDVYGYTF
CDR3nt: TGTGCCAGCAGCAAAGGACGGGCTATTGACGTCTATGGCTACACCTTC

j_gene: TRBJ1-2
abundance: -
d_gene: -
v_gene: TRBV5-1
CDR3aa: CASSLRGDGYTF
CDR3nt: TGCGCCAGCAGCTTGAGGGGAGATGGCTACACCTTC

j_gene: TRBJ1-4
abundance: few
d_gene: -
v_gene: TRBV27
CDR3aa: CASTLLVFF
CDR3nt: TGTGCCAGCACTCTCCTCGTGTTTTTT

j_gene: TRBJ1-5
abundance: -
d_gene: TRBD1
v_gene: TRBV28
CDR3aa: CASRSGQGRNQPQHF
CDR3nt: TGTGCCAGCAGGTCGGGACAGGGTAGAAATCAGCCCCAGCATTTT

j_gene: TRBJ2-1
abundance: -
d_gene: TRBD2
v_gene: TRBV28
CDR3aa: CASSSGMLDNEQFF
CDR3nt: TGTGCCAGCAGTAGCGGGATGTTGGACAATGAGCAGTTCTTC

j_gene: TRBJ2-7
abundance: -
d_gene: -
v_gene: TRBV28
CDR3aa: CASSSRWVAYEQYF
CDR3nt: TGTGCCAGCAGCTCAAGATGGGTAGCCTACGAGCAGTACTTC

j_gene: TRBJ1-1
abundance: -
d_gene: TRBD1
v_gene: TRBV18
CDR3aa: CASSPTTGLNTEAFF
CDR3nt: TGTGCCAGCTCACCGACGACAGGGCTGAACACTGAAGCTTTCTTT

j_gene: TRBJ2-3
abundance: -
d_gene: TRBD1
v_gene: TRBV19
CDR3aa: CASSIVGQTTDTQYF
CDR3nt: TGTGCCAGTAGTATAGTGGGACAGACGACAGATACGCAGTATTTT

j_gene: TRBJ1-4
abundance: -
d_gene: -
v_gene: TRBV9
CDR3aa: CASSVPPGWWEKLFF
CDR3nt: TGTGCCAGCAGCGTGCCTCCGGGCTGGTGGGAAAAACTGTTTTTT

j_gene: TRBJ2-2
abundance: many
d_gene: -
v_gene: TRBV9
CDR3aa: CASSVAGNTGELFF
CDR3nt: TGTGCCAGCAGCGTAGCAGGGAACACCGGGGAGCTGTTTTTT

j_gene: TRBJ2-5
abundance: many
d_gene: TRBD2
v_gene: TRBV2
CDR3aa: CASSRVVAGEQTQYF
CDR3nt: TGTGCCAGCAGTCGGGTTGTAGCGGGAGAACAGACCCAGTACTTC

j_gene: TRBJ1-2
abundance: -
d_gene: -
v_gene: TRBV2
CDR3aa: CASSGNSVYGYTF
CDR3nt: TGTGCCAGCAGCGGCAACAGCGTCTATGGCTACACCTTC

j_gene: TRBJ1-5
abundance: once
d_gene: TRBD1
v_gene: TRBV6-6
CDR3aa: CASRLRTGWQPQHF
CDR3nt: TGTGCCAGCAGACTCCGGACAGGGTGGCAGCCCCAGCATTTT

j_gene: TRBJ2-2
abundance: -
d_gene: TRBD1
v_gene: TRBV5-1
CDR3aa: CASSQIAGGNNGELFF
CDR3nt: TGCGCCAGCAGTCAGATCGCAGGGGGTAATAACGGGGAGCTGTTTTTT

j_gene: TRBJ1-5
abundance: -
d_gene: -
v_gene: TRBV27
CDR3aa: CASSLRESNQPQHF
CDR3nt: TGTGCCAGCAGTCTCCGGGAAAGCAATCAGCCCCAGCATTTT

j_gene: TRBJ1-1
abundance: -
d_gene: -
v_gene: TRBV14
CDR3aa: CASSPVRMNTEAFF
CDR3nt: TGTGCCAGCAGCCCCGTGAGGATGAACACTGAAGCTTTCTTT

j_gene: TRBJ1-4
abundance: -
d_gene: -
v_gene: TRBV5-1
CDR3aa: CASSFGPPQEKLFF
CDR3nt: TGCGCCAGCAGCTTCGGGCCGCCCCAAGAAAAACTGTTTTTT

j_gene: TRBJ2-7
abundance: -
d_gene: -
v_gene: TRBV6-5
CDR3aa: CASSRGDGGRDEQYF
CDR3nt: TGTGCCAGCAGTAGAGGGGACGGCGGTAGGGACGAGCAGTACTTC

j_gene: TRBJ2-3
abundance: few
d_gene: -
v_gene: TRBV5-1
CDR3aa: CASSPGTLTDTQYF
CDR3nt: TGCGCCAGCAGTCCCGGGACTCTCACAGATACGCAGTATTTT

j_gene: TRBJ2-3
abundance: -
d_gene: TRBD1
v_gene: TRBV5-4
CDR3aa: CASSFGRDRGQDTQYF
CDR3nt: TGTGCCAGCAGCTTCGGCCGGGACAGGGGGCAAGATACGCAGTATTTT

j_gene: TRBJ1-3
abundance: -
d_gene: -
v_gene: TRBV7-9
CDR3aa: CATTHGEDTARNTIYF
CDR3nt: TGTGCCACCACCCACGGCGAGGACACGGCTCGAAACACCATATATTTT

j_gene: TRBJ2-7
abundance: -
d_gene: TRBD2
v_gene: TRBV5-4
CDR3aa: CASSLGLANYEQYF
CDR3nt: TGTGCCAGCAGCTTGGGACTAGCCAACTACGAGCAGTACTTC

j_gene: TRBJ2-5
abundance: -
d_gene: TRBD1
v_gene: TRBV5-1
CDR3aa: CASSLVRGRETQYF
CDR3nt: TGCGCCAGCAGCTTGGTAAGGGGGCGGGAGACCCAGTACTTC

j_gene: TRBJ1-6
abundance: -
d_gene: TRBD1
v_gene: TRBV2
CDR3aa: CASSEGTGRNSPLHF
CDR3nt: TGTGCCAGCAGTGAGGGGACAGGGCGCAATTCACCCCTCCACTTT

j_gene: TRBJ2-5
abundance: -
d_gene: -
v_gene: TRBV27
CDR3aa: CASSSVGGRETQYF
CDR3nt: TGTGCCAGCAGCTCAGTTGGGGGGAGAGAGACCCAGTACTTC

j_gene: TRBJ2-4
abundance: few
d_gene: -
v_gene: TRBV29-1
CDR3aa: CSVVTTASLDGKNIQYF
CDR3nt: TGCAGCGTTGTAACCACAGCTTCTCTGGATGGCAAAAACATTCAGTACTTC

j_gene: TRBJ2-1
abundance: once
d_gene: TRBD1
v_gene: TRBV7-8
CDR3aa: CASSPSRDRDSIEQFF
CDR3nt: TGTGCCAGCAGCCCCAGTCGGGACAGGGACTCTATTGAGCAGTTCTTC

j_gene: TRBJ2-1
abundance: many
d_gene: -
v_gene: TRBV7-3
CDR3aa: CASSRIPGAGEQFF
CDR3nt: TGTGCCAGCAGCCGAATTCCGGGGGCCGGGGAGCAGTTCTTC

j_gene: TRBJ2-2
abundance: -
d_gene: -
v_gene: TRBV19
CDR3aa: CASKGELSNTGELFF
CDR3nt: TGTGCCAGTAAGGGGGAGTTGTCGAACACCGGGGAGCTGTTTTTT

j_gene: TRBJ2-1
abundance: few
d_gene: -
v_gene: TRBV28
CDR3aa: CASSSSGARDEQFF
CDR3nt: TGTGCCAGCAGTTCATCGGGGGCTCGGGATGAGCAGTTCTTC

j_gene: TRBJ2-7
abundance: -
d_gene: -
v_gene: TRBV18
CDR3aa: CASSSTNYEQYF
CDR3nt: TGTGCCAGCTCATCGACAAACTACGAGCAGTACTTC

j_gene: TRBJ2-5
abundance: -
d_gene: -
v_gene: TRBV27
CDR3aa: CASSKWGLQETQYF
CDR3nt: TGTGCCAGCAGTAAATGGGGTTTGCAAGAGACCCAGTACTTC

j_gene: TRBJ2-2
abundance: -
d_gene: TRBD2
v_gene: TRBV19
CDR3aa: CASSREGYTGELFF
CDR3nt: TGTGCCAGTAGTCGGGAGGGTTACACCGGGGAGCTGTTTTTT

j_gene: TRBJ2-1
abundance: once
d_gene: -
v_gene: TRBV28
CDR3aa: CASSSSSGAGLNEQFF
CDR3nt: TGTGCCAGCAGTTCCTCGTCGGGAGCCGGTTTAAATGAGCAGTTCTTC